This TCR beta chain was observed in a study of blood T cell repertoires in COVID-19. About the study: Italy, Spain and the United States were the sources of the convalescent and acute COVID-19 samples.

Germline assignment: CDR1 KGHDR and CDR2 SFDVKD. The CDR3 extends over 17 amino acids. V dropped 3 bases and J dropped 0; count of bases not matched to a gene: 6. Profiling relied on immunoSEQ multiplex PCR, and the TCRdb table lists in-frame clones only, not all of them. Of approximately 210,000 clones in the sample, 80% to 90% were seen once. V gene TRBV24-1 combines with J gene TRBJ2-3, with TRBD1 matching 9 bases. The material sequenced was peripheral blood. This TCR was recovered from a man aged 35 to 55 with acute or convalescent COVID-19. CDR3 residues: CATSDLGTGPSTDTQYF. The CDR3, as DNA: TGTGCCACCAGTGATCTTGGGACAGGGCCTAGCACAGATACGCAGTATTTT.